These T cell receptor beta chains were read from a single sample in a study of beta chain features in type 1 diabetes. Some clones are missing from TCRdb's copy, which holds only in-frame ones; the method was immunoSEQ multiplex PCR. The repertoire has fewer than 550,000 clones, roughly 11% of them found once; the top ten carry more than 0.045%. The specimen sequenced was naive CD4+ T cells from blood. These receptors all stem from a woman between 18 and 29 years old in good health. Each CDR3 is given with its conserved first and last residue. A D gene is named only where the DNA matches it firmly. Rows may omit the clone size; those that give it use once, few, many or a size class.

cdr3_nt	cdr3_aa	clone_size	d_call	v_call	j_call
TGCGCCAGCAGCGGTATGGAGAACACCGGGGAGCTGTTTTTT	CASSGMENTGELFF	few	NA	TRBV5-1	TRBJ2-2
TGCGCCAGCAGTCATCGTAGGACGGACTCCGTCTATGGCTACACCTTC	CASSHRRTDSVYGYTF	few	NA	TRBV23-1	TRBJ1-2
TGTGCCAGCAGGGGGTCCGGGGAGCTGTTTTTT	CASRGSGELFF	few	NA	TRBV6-5	TRBJ2-2
TGTGCCAGCTCACCACGGGTTGAGACCCAGTACTTC	CASSPRVETQYF	few	NA	TRBV18	TRBJ2-5
TGTGCCAGCAGCCAAGGCCTACCTGACACCGGGGAGCTGTTTTTT	CASSQGLPDTGELFF	few	NA	TRBV4-2	TRBJ2-2
TGCGCCAGCAGTCCCCGGACAGCGCGGAATGAAAAACTGTTTTTT	CASSPRTARNEKLFF	few	NA	TRBV4-3	TRBJ1-4
TGTGCCAGCAGCCGTCCGGGACTAGCGGGACGGGATGAGCAGTTCTTC	CASSRPGLAGRDEQFF	NA	TRBD2	TRBV11-2	TRBJ2-1
TGTGCCAGCAGCCCGCCCTTTCTAGCGACGAACACCGGGGAGCTGTTTTTT	CASSPPFLATNTGELFF	NA	NA	TRBV9	TRBJ2-2
TGTGCCAGTGGGGATTCTGGCAATCAGCCCCAGCATTTT	CASGDSGNQPQHF	few	NA	TRBV9	TRBJ1-5
TGTGCCAGCAGCTTATTCAGGAAGCAGACAGATACGCAGTATTTT	CASSLFRKQTDTQYF	NA	NA	TRBV7-9	TRBJ2-3
TGCGCCAGCAGCCATGACGGAACAACCACCAAGACCCAGTACTTC	CASSHDGTTTKTQYF	NA	NA	TRBV5-1	TRBJ2-5
TGTGCCAGCAGTGGTGTAGGACAGGGACATCAGCCCCAGCATTTT	CASSGVGQGHQPQHF	NA	TRBD1	TRBV2	TRBJ1-5